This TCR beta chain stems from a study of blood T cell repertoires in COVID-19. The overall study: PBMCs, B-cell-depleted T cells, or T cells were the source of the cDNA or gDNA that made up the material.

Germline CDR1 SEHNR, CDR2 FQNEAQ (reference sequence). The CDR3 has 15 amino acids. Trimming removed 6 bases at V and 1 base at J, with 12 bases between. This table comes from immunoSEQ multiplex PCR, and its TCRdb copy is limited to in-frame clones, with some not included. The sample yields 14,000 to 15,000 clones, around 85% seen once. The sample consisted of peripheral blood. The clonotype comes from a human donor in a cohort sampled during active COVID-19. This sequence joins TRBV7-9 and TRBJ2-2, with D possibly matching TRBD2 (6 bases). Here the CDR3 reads CASRAGTLNTGELFF. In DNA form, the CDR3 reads TGTGCCAGCAGGGCCGGGACTCTGAACACCGGGGAGCTGTTTTTT.